Listed below are T cell receptor beta chains from one sample, sequenced in a study of cytomegalovirus exposure and HLA in healthy donors. Sequencing was performed with immunoSEQ multiplex PCR; in TCRdb, only in-frame clones are kept and a portion is missing. This table has approximately 270,000 clones, 75% to 85% appearing once. The sequencing input was PBMCs. All receptors come from a girl aged 2 to 10 in good health and CMV-seronegative. Both conserved end residues are part of each CDR3. The order of the fields is V gene, clone size, D gene, J gene, CDR3 DNA, CDR3 protein. D genes are given only for firm matches. Only part of the rows carry a size: once, few, many, or a class if the clone is expanded.

TRBV6-1	-	-	TRBJ1-1	TGTGCCAGCAGTGAAAGAGAGGTCGCTGAAGCTTTCTTT	CASSEREVAEAFF
TRBV29-1	-	TRBD2	TRBJ2-1	TGCAGCGCTGCTCGGACTAGCGGGTGGTACAATGAGCAGTTCTTC	CSAARTSGWYNEQFF
TRBV7-9	few	-	TRBJ2-5	TGTGCCAGCAGCTCCCACGACAGTCGCCAAGAGACCCAGTACTTC	CASSSHDSRQETQYF
TRBV5-1	-	-	TRBJ1-2	TGCGCCAGCAGCTTACAGGGAAGTGGCTACACCTTC	CASSLQGSGYTF
TRBV7-9	-	TRBD2	TRBJ2-7	TGTGCCAGCAGCTTGGCAATAGCGGGAGTCGGAGAGCAGTACTTC	CASSLAIAGVGEQYF
TRBV30	-	TRBD2	TRBJ2-3	TGTGTCCGGCGCGGGCGGGAGGGCTCAGATACGCAGTATTTT	CVRRGREGSDTQYF
TRBV19	few	-	TRBJ1-6	TGTGCCAGTAGTACTGGCCCCTATTCACCCCTCCACTTT	CASSTGPYSPLHF
TRBV28	-	TRBD1	TRBJ1-2	TGTGCCAGCAGTCCGATCGACAGGGAAGGCTACACCTTC	CASSPIDREGYTF
TRBV19	once	TRBD2	TRBJ2-2	TGTGCCACTCTCGGGGGGACGCCGATCCCTGGGGAGCTGTTTTTT	CATLGGTPIPGELFF
TRBV19	-	-	TRBJ1-5	TGTGCCAGTAGTATTCTCGCCGGAGGGGACAGCAATCAGCCCCAGCATTTT	CASSILAGGDSNQPQHF
TRBV5-4	-	TRBD2	TRBJ2-5	TGTGCCAGCAGCTCCGTGGGCGGGGGGTTTGGGGAGACCCAGTACTTC	CASSSVGGGFGETQYF
TRBV30	-	-	TRBJ2-3	TGTGCCTGGACTTCCGCAGATACGCAGTATTTT	CAWTSADTQYF
TRBV6-5	-	TRBD1	TRBJ2-3	TGTGCCAGCGCCCAACAGGACAGGGTGGGGGATACGCAGTATTTT	CASAQQDRVGDTQYF
TRBV27	once	-	TRBJ2-1	TGTGCCACCCGTTCCGGGACTCCCTTCGCTAGCTACAATGAGCAGTTCTTC	CATRSGTPFASYNEQFF
TRBV6-1	-	-	TRBJ2-7	TGTGCCAGCAGTAACCACCCCGGGTTTGCCTACGAGCAGTACTTC	CASSNHPGFAYEQYF
TRBV25-1	-	-	TRBJ2-3	TGTGCCAGCAGGGCGGGACCGTTCGGCACAGATACGCAGTATTTT	CASRAGPFGTDTQYF
TRBV21-1	-	-	TRBJ1-5	TGTGCCAGCAGCAGGGGACAGGCGAGAGGTCAGCCCCAGCATTTT	CASSRGQARGQPQHF
TRBV6-5	-	-	TRBJ1-5	TGTGCCAGCAGTTTCTCTGCGGCTCAGCCCCAGCATTTT	CASSFSAAQPQHF
TRBV19	-	-	TRBJ2-3	TGTGCCAGTAGTATGGTGTCGGGGGTCCCTAGCACAGATACGCAGTATTTT	CASSMVSGVPSTDTQYF
TRBV9	-	-	TRBJ1-2	TGTGCCAGCAGTAACAGGGTTTGGGGCTACACCTTC	CASSNRVWGYTF
TRBV5-1	-	-	TRBJ1-1	TGCGCCAGCAGCTTGGGACAGAATGAAGCTTTCTTT	CASSLGQNEAFF
TRBV7-2	once	-	TRBJ2-1	TGTGCCAGCAGCTTAGGGGCGCACAACCCGAGGCAGTTCTTC	CASSLGAHNPRQFF